This TCR beta chain originates from a study of blood T cell repertoires in COVID-19. Study-wide context: Spain, Italy and the United States supplied samples that represented acute and convalescent COVID-19. T cells, B-cell-depleted T cells, or PBMCs supplied cDNA or gDNA.

J lost 5 bases, V lost 3 bases, and 9 bases had no gene match. The CDR3 has 14 residues. CDR1 GTSNPN and CDR2 SVGIG come from the germline V gene (reference sequence). Methods used by the authors: Amplification of reference gene primers was used by the study to estimate nucleated cell counts. Sequencing used immunoSEQ multiplex PCR; TCRdb keeps in-frame clones, though not all of them. V, J and clone size were drawn from that table, and D and trimming were deduced from the DNA. This repertoire shows about 120,000 clones, roughly 84% found once; its top ten account for 1.1% to 1.5%. The sequenced sample was peripheral blood. The chain couples TRBV30 to TRBJ2-5; 7 bases align to TRBD2. The sequence was obtained from a man aged 35-49 years with acute or convalescent COVID-19. The CDR3 region is CAWRGRESQETQYF. The CDR3 DNA is TGTGCCTGGAGGGGGCGGGAGTCACAGGAGACCCAGTACTTC.